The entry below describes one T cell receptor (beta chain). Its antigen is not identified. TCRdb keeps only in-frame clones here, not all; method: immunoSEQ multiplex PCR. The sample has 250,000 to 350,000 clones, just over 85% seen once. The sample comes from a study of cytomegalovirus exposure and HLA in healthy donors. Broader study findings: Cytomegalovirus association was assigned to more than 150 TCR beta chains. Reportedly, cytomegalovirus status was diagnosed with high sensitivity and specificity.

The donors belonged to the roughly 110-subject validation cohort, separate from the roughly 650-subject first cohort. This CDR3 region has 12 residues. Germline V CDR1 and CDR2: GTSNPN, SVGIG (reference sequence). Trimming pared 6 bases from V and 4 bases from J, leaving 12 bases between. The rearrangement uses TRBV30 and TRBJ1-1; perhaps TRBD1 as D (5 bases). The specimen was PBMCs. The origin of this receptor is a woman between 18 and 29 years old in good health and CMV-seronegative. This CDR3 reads CACQGEGTEAFF. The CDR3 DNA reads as TGTGCCTGCCAAGGGGAGGGCACTGAAGCTTTCTTT.